This is a list of T cell receptor beta chains from one sample in a study of shared clonotypes between healthy human individuals. Measured with immunoSEQ multiplex PCR; TCRdb has only the in-frame clones, and not every one. The sample has approximately 500,000 clones, 70% to 80% seen once; the top ten hold 10% to 15%. The source material was PBMCs. The receptors derive from a woman in her thirties or forties in good health. Some clones in this sample may be carry-over from other donors' samples. Each CDR3 is given with its conserved first and last residue. Fields, in order: D gene, clone size, V gene, J gene, CDR3 protein. A D gene is named only where the DNA matches it firmly. Some rows mark clone size as missing; the rest say once, few, many or name a class of expanded clone.

-,few,TRBV9,TRBJ1-5,CASSVAGQGNQPQHF
-,-,TRBV6-1,TRBJ2-3,CASSEDTDTQYF
-,once,TRBV5-1,TRBJ2-7,CASRSTVNQDYEQYF
TRBD1,-,TRBV7-2,-,CASSLTGTGEYEQYF
-,-,TRBV7-8,TRBJ2-5,CASSFPGRETQYF
-,-,TRBV7-3,TRBJ2-7,CASSHGGGEQYF
-,few,TRBV9,TRBJ2-2,CASNTKGELFF
-,-,TRBV9,TRBJ2-3,CASSSPGDRTDTQYF
-,-,TRBV7-9,TRBJ2-5,CASSLGGLGETQYF
TRBD2,-,TRBV9,TRBJ2-1,CASSATGTSGRPYNEQFF
-,few,TRBV12-5,TRBJ2-3,CASGLGTTRNTQYF
-,-,TRBV30,TRBJ1-2,CAWSVSKDYGYTF
TRBD1,-,TRBV11-3,TRBJ2-3,CASSSGQGLDTQYF
-,-,TRBV9,TRBJ1-3,CASSDAGVSGNTIYF
TRBD1,-,TRBV19,TRBJ1-1,CASSPGKLQGRNTEAFF
TRBD2,-,TRBV4-2,TRBJ2-7,CASSQGTSASYEQYF
-,-,TRBV5-8,TRBJ2-3,CASSFLAEQSTDTQYF
TRBD2,-,TRBV7-2,TRBJ2-7,CASSFSGGAYEQYF
TRBD1,few,TRBV18,TRBJ1-2,CASPGQDPRYLDGYTF
-,-,TRBV5-1,TRBJ2-7,CASSLGTEAYEQYF
-,-,TRBV5-1,TRBJ1-3,CASSLGQLTGNTIYF
TRBD2,-,TRBV10-2,TRBJ2-2,CASSEGAAGGLGELFF
-,-,TRBV7-3,TRBJ2-3,CASSLNPPGSTDTQYF
-,-,TRBV5-1,TRBJ2-6,CASSWGAVGSGANVLTF
-,-,TRBV7-2,TRBJ2-4,CASSPTVLNIQYF
-,-,TRBV2,TRBJ1-1,CASSAGTNTEAFF
-,-,TRBV7-2,TRBJ2-3,CASSLETDTQYF
-,-,TRBV21-1,TRBJ2-1,CASSNPQGQGVYNEQFF
-,once,TRBV5-1,TRBJ2-1,CASSSNPQGVGHNEQFF
-,-,TRBV27,TRBJ1-2,CASRGGPNYGYTF
TRBD2,once,TRBV2,TRBJ2-7,CASKRRGLAGDPYEQYF
TRBD2,-,TRBV4-2,TRBJ2-1,CASSQEYLSGAAYNEQFF
TRBD2,-,TRBV11-2,TRBJ2-1,CASSPTGGNEQFF
TRBD2,-,TRBV2,TRBJ2-3,CASSALAASTDTQYF
-,-,TRBV13,TRBJ1-5,CASSLGALPNQPQHF
-,-,TRBV25-1,TRBJ1-1,CASSEHGQGGGTEAFF
TRBD2,-,TRBV28,TRBJ2-1,CASRGGTSANNEQFF
-,-,TRBV27,TRBJ2-2,CASSLSLTRTGELFF
-,-,TRBV4-3,TRBJ1-3,CASSRGSGNTIYF
TRBD2,-,TRBV10-1,TRBJ2-7,CASSPGTSGRYEQYF
TRBD1,-,TRBV4-2,TRBJ2-7,CASSPRDRGPVGEQYF
-,-,TRBV5-4,TRBJ1-3,CASSLDSAGNTIYF
-,-,TRBV6-5,TRBJ1-1,CASSYRGGRGTEAFF
-,-,TRBV18,TRBJ1-3,CASSPVAGTDTIYF
TRBD2,-,TRBV9,TRBJ2-3,CASSRGLADTDTQYF
-,-,TRBV18,TRBJ1-5,CASSPRRDQPQHF
TRBD1,-,TRBV4-3,TRBJ1-3,CASSLHGQGRPGNTIYF
-,-,TRBV7-2,TRBJ1-2,CASRYGGSNYGYTF
-,-,TRBV7-2,TRBJ1-5,CASSSTGDSNQPQHF
-,once,TRBV6-5,TRBJ2-3,CASSSKFFITDTQYF
-,-,TRBV14,TRBJ2-7,CASSQGTRSSYEQYF
-,-,TRBV27,TRBJ2-7,CASSRSGPSYEQYF
TRBD2,-,TRBV5-1,TRBJ2-2,CASSTGTSGIFTGELFF
-,-,TRBV28,TRBJ1-2,CASSYRNYGYTF
TRBD2,-,TRBV29-1,TRBJ2-5,CSVASGRAETQYF
TRBD1,-,TRBV6-6,TRBJ2-3,CASSSTGDTQYF
TRBD1,once,TRBV5-5,TRBJ2-5,CASSPRTGGETQYF